The clone carrying this T cell receptor (beta chain) was seen once. The entry originates in a study of technical replicates of blood from a handful of donors. This table comes from immunoSEQ multiplex PCR, and its TCRdb copy is limited to in-frame clones, with some not included. This sample has about 84,000 clones, with under 95% found just once. The receptor comes from a human donor in good health. Material: T cells isolated from PBMCs.

The CDR3 protein is CASSLGRSYGYTF. The CDR3 DNA reads as TGTGCCAGCAGCTTAGGTAGGAGCTATGGCTACACCTTC. The chain carries TRBV7-2 and TRBJ1-2; D is unclear. The V end was cut by 1 base, the J end by 4 bases, with 7 bases between. This CDR3 comprises 13 residues. The germline V gene has CDR1 SGHTA and CDR2 FQGNSA. The variable domain in full, completed from reference TRBV7-2 and TRBJ1-2, reads GAGVSQSPSNKVTEKGKDVELRCDPISGHTALYWYRQSLGQGLEFLIYFQGNSAPDKSGLPSDRFSAERTGGSVSTLTIQRTQQEDSAVYLCASSLGRSYGYTFGSGTRLTVV.